These T cell receptor beta chains were read from a single sample in a study of brain T cells in children with intractable seizures. Clones were sequenced by immunoSEQ multiplex PCR, and TCRdb holds only the in-frame ones, with some missing. Seen here are about 80,000 clones, more than 75% observed once, and the top ten hold around 25%. Sequences were derived from peripheral blood, sampled at surgery. These receptors all stem from a girl between 2 and 10 years old with Rasmussen encephalitis and intractable seizures. CDR3s include the opening cysteine and the closing phenylalanine or tryptophan. Each record gives: V gene, CDR3 protein.

V: TRBV20-1
CDR3: CSASSRSTYEQYF

V: TRBV19
CDR3: CASSSGGAGFF

V: TRBV7-3
CDR3: CASSLSEYNNEQFF

V: TRBV5-4
CDR3: CASSRGLAGVGETQYF

V: TRBV6-1
CDR3: CASSERSILYGYTF

V: TRBV6-6
CDR3: CASRGSYEQYF

V: TRBV7-2
CDR3: CASSLASGGANQETQYF

V: TRBV16
CDR3: CASSQTGDTEAFF

V: TRBV14
CDR3: CASSQDSGTGGWVSSETQYF

V: TRBV6-1
CDR3: CASSELDEQFF

V: TRBV27
CDR3: CASSLYFRSNEKLFF

V: TRBV7-9
CDR3: CASSLVGGRYEQYF

V: TRBV6-6
CDR3: CASSPGLAPRGGTSNEQFF

V: TRBV30
CDR3: CAWSVGVGGYTF

V: TRBV19
CDR3: CASSTAFRTGNSPLHF

V: TRBV6-1
CDR3: CASSDRHRGYGYTF

V: TRBV21-1
CDR3: CASSKGQGVHQPQHF

V: TRBV24-1
CDR3: CATSDLGGGATDTQYF

V: TRBV6-1
CDR3: CASSEFSASGELFF

V: TRBV7-9
CDR3: CASSLGREKLFF

V: TRBV2
CDR3: CASRNRRGEKLFF

V: TRBV24-1
CDR3: CATSDGDRLSEQFF

V: TRBV9
CDR3: CASSPRSLAGKETQYF

V: TRBV10-3
CDR3: CASLGTPLSYNEQFF

V: TRBV27
CDR3: CASSRQGVNTEAFF

V: TRBV28
CDR3: CATRTGPWQPQHF

V: TRBV4-1
CDR3: CASSQSRQVGEEKLFF

V: TRBV5-5
CDR3: CASSQAGVLNYGYTF

V: TRBV11-3
CDR3: CASSLRETQYF

V: TRBV5-4
CDR3: CASSLADVGGGVETQYF

V: TRBV19
CDR3: CASSIRWGNSPLHF

V: TRBV6-1
CDR3: CASSERSGSGYEQYF

V: TRBV6-6
CDR3: CASSMGQGHTPLHF

V: TRBV27
CDR3: CASSLGVGQGGSSTEAFF

V: TRBV27
CDR3: CASSFQASYMNTEAFF

V: TRBV12-3/TRBV12-4
CDR3: CASRISVGTIYF

V: TRBV6-5
CDR3: CASRRDWNTEAFF

V: TRBV28
CDR3: CASSAGRSQYNEQFF

V: TRBV10-2
CDR3: CASSGGATNEKLFF

V: TRBV6-6
CDR3: CASSYFGLAGVEQYF

V: TRBV6-5
CDR3: CASRMGVSGNTIYF

V: TRBV27
CDR3: CASSSRGGTEAFF

V: TRBV19
CDR3: CASSHTGQGRGYTF

V: TRBV19
CDR3: CASSVDRGGNQPQHF

V: TRBV5-6
CDR3: CASSSPSGDGYTF

V: TRBV12-3/TRBV12-4
CDR3: CASSFRQYEQYF

V: TRBV27
CDR3: CASSKGKTQYF

V: TRBV30
CDR3: CAWSIQTNYGYTF

V: TRBV6-5
CDR3: CASRREDRVGDEQFF

V: TRBV24-1
CDR3: CATYPGGDYYGYTF

V: TRBV18
CDR3: CASSPGGAAYNEQFF

V: TRBV19
CDR3: CASRQDSLEKLFF

V: TRBV28
CDR3: CASGGPSTEAFF